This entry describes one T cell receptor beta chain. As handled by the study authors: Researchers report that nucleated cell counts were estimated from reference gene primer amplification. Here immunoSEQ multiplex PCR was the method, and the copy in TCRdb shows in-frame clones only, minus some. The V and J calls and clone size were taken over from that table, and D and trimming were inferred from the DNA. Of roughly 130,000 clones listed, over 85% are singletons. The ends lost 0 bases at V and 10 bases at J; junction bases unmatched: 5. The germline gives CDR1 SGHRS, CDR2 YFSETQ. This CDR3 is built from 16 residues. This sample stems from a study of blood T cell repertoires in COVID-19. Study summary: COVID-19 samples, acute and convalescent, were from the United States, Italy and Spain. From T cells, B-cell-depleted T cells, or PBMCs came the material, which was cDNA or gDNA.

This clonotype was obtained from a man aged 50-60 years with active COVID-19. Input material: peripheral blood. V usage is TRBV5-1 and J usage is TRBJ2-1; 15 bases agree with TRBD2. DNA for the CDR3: TGCGCCAGCAGCTTGGGGACTAGCGGGAGGGCCCGGGAGCAGTTCTTC. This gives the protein CASSLGTSGRAREQFF.